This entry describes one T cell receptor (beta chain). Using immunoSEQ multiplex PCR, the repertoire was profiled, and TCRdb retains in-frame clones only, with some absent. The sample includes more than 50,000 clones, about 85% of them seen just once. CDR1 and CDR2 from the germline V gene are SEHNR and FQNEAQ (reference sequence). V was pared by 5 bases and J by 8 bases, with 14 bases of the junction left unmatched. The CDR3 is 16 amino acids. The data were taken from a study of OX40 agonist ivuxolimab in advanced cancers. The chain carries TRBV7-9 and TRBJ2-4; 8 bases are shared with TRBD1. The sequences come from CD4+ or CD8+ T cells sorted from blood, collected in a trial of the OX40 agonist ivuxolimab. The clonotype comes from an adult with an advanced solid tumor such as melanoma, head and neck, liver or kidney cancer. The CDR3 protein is CASSLGDSGQEDIQYF. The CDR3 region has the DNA TGTGCCAGCAGCCTCGGAGATTCGGGACAGGAGGACATTCAGTACTTC.